This entry lists 28 T cell receptor beta chains sequenced from one sample in a study of blood T cell repertoires in COVID-19. The repertoire was sequenced with immunoSEQ multiplex PCR; TCRdb's copy has only in-frame clones and lacks some. The repertoire holds around 100,000 clones, with 86% as singletons. Sequencing was done on a sample of peripheral blood. The receptors shown here come from a man aged 80 or over with acute or convalescent COVID-19.

This chain connects TRBV18 to TRBJ2-5, with D uncertain. Trimming removed 0 bases at V and 4 bases at J, with 6 bases between. The germline V gene has CDR1 KGHSH and CDR2 LQKENI. The CDR3 length is 13 residues. The CDR3 sequence: CASSPPSVETQYF. The CDR3 nucleotides are TGTGCCAGCTCACCACCGTCCGTAGAGACCCAGTACTTC.

This chain joins TRBV11-3 and TRBJ2-5; the match to TRBD2 covers 13 bases. From germline, CDR1 is SGHNT and CDR2 YENEEA. V trimming: 5 bases; J trimming: 1 base; junction bases outside the gene matches: 4. CDR3 size: 16 residues. The DNA for the CDR3 is TGTGCCAGCAGCCTTGGACTAGCGGGAGTCCAAGAGACCCAGTACTTC. Protein product: CASSLGLAGVQETQYF.

The genes are TRBV29-1 and TRBJ2-1; 8 positions match TRBD1. The CDR3 runs 13 residues. The germline gives CDR1 SQVTM, CDR2 ANQGSEA. Trimming took 7 bases from V and 4 from J; bases not matched to a gene: 6. The DNA of the CDR3 is TGCAGCGCTACCGGGACAGGATACAATGAGCAGTTCTTC. Protein product: CSATGTGYNEQFF.

V gene TRBV5-4 combines with J gene TRBJ1-4; 7 nucleotides match TRBD1. V lost 3 bases, J lost 3 bases, and 2 bases stayed unmatched. Germline-derived CDR1 and CDR2 are SGHNT and YYREEE (reference sequence). This CDR3 comprises 14 residues. CDR3 region: CASSWTGSNEKLFF. In nucleotides, the CDR3 is TGTGCCAGCAGCTGGACAGGTTCTAATGAAAAACTGTTTTTT. Complete variable domain (other parts from reference TRBV5-4 and TRBJ1-4): ETGVTQSPTHLIKTRGQQVTLRCSSQSGHNTVSWYQQALGQGPQFIFQYYREEENGRGNFPPRFSGLQFPNYSSELNVNALELDDSALYLCASSWTGSNEKLFFGSGTQLSVL.

This clone was counted between two and nine times. The J gene is TRBJ2-3, the V gene TRBV28, with 8 bases fitting TRBD2. Germline CDR1 MDHEN, CDR2 SYDVKM. This CDR3 comprises 13 residues. The junction had 3 bases not matched to a gene; V was cut back by 6 bases and J by 4 bases. CDR3 in amino acids: CASRAGGSDTQYF. In DNA form, the CDR3 reads TGTGCCAGCAGGGCGGGAGGATCAGATACGCAGTATTTT.

With respect to this clone: Other nucleotide sequences in the sample specify the same CDR3. The rearrangement joins TRBV5-1 to TRBJ2-2, with 9 positions matching TRBD2. The length of the CDR3 is 15 residues. CDR1 is SGHRS, CDR2 YFSETQ, per germline. V trimming: 4 bases; J trimming: 1 base; junction bases outside the gene matches: 2. CDR3 sequence reads: CASSLTSGNTGELFF. DNA of the CDR3: TGCGCCAGCAGCCTGACTAGCGGGAACACCGGGGAGCTGTTTTTT.

J is TRBJ2-1 and V is TRBV28; 7 positions match TRBD2. The CDR3 has 14 residues. With V trimmed by 6 bases and J by 3 bases, 5 bases remained unmatched. Per germline, CDR1 MDHEN and CDR2 SYDVKM. CDR3 sequence reads: CASRDSSGYNEQFF. The DNA for the CDR3 is TGTGCCAGCAGAGACTCTAGCGGCTACAATGAGCAGTTCTTC.

CDR3 in DNA: TGTGCCAGCAGCCCCGTGGCCGTCATTCGCACAGATACGCAGTATTTT. Translated: CASSPVAVIRTDTQYF. The chain has TRBV7-2 and TRBJ2-3; D uncertain. The CDR3 contains 16 residues. Germline CDR1 reads SGHTA; CDR2 reads FQGNSA. V shed 5 bases and J shed 1 base, with 16 bases lying between them.

On this clone itself: The junction departs from the called germline gene at one end, perhaps through a read error. The chain combines TRBV18 with TRBJ2-7; 8 bases map to TRBD2. The CDR3 has 13 amino acids. Germline CDR1 is KGHSH and CDR2 is LQKENI. CDR3 in amino acids: CASSPTGTSSKFF. DNA of the CDR3: TGTGCCAGCTCACCTACCGGGACTAGTTCCAAGTTCTTC.

V and J are TRBV5-1 and TRBJ2-1; 7 bases are a match to TRBD1. The CDR3 loop spans 17 amino acids. Germline loops: CDR1 SGHRS, CDR2 YFSETQ. The trim removed 2 bases at V and 6 bases at J, leaving 14 bases unmatched. The CDR3 protein is CASSLRLRDSLFNEQFF. In nucleotides, the CDR3 is TGCGCCAGCAGCTTAAGACTCAGGGACAGCTTATTCAATGAGCAGTTCTTC.

This chain links TRBV5-4 with TRBJ1-1; D gene ambiguous. CDR1 is SGHNT and CDR2 is YYREEE in the germline V gene (reference sequence). The CDR3 runs 13 residues. V shed 0 bases and J shed 9 bases, with 12 bases lying between them. Here the CDR3 DNA reads TGTGCCAGCAGCTTGGTGTCGGGAAAGCAAGCTTTCTTT. Residues: CASSLVSGKQAFF.

This chain links TRBV28 with TRBJ2-7; 7 nucleotides match TRBD1. Germline V gene lookup returns CDR1 MDHEN and CDR2 SYDVKM. The V segment lost 7 bases and the J segment 4 bases; nucleotides outside the gene matches: 13. This CDR3 has 15 amino acids. CDR3 sequence: CASTGAGTEVYEQYF. The DNA for the CDR3 is TGTGCCAGCACCGGGGCCGGGACAGAAGTTTACGAGCAGTACTTC.

This clone was detected a few times. The rearrangement links TRBV10-1 to TRBJ2-2; D possibly corresponds to TRBD2 (5 bases). The CDR3 totals 14 residues. Germline V CDR1 and CDR2: WNHNN, SYGVQD (reference sequence). The V end lost 2 bases, the J end lost 7 bases, and 11 bases lay between the germline ends. CDR3 region: CASSEGVGSGELFF. As DNA, the CDR3 is TGCGCCAGCAGTGAGGGGGTGGGGAGCGGGGAGCTGTTTTTT.

The rearrangement links TRBV6-2 or TRBV6-3 to TRBJ2-2; 10 bases line up with TRBD2. Per germline, CDR1 MNHEY and CDR2 SVGEGT. CDR3 length: 17 amino acids. The V and J ends lost 4 bases and 1 base, in that order; junction bases with no gene match: 6. CDR3 in DNA: TGTGCCAGCAGTTTCCAACTAGCGGGGCTGAACACCGGGGAGCTGTTTTTT. Amino acid sequence: CASSFQLAGLNTGELFF.

This clone was seen more than once but under ten times. The J gene is TRBJ2-2, the V gene TRBV19; 7 positions match TRBD1. Germline trimming cut 5 bases from V and 2 bases from J; bases unmatched to any gene: 5. CDR1 is LNHDA, CDR2 SQIVND, per germline (reference sequence). The CDR3 is 15 amino acids. Here the CDR3 DNA reads TGTGCCAGTAGTGGAGACAGGGTAAACACCGGGGAGCTGTTTTTT. Its translation: CASSGDRVNTGELFF. The variable domain in full, with the rest retrieved from reference TRBV19 and TRBJ2-2, is DGGITQSPKYLFRKEGQNVTLSCEQNLNHDAMYWYRQDPGQGLRLIYYSQIVNDFQKGDIAEGYSVSREKKESFPLTVTSAQKNPTAFYLCASSGDRVNTGELFFGEGSRLTVL.

CDR3 bases: TGCGCCAGCAGCTTCGGGACTAGCGGGAGCAGAAATGAGCAGTTCTTC. Its translation: CASSFGTSGSRNEQFF. The chain uses TRBV5-1 and TRBJ2-1; 14 bases line up with TRBD2. Germline V gene data show CDR1 as SGHRS and CDR2 as YFSETQ. With 2 bases clipped from V and 7 bases from J, the junction kept 5 bases outside the gene matches. The CDR3 runs 16 residues.

The chain carries TRBV5-1 and TRBJ2-7; D may be TRBD1 (6 bases). The CDR3 is made up of 13 amino acids. Germline V gives CDR1 SGHRS, CDR2 YFSETQ. V lost 3 bases and J lost 5, with 12 bases in between. The CDR3 DNA is TGCGCCAGCAGCTCCACACAGGGTGACGAGCAGTACTTC. Translation: CASSSTQGDEQYF. Drawing the rest from reference TRBV5-1 and TRBJ2-7, the complete variable domain is KAGVTQTPRYLIKTRGQQVTLSCSPISGHRSVSWYQQTPGQGLQFLFEYFSETQRNKGNFPGRFSGRQFSNSRSEMNVSTLELGDSALYLCASSSTQGDEQYFGPGTRLTVT.

The rearrangement uses TRBV9 and TRBJ2-1; 9 bases map to TRBD2. CDR3 length: 16 amino acids. Germline lookup yields CDR1 SGDLS and CDR2 YYNGEE. V dropped 0 bases and J dropped 9; count of bases not matched to a gene: 10. The CDR3: CASSVGASGTSAEQFF. CDR3 DNA: TGTGCCAGCAGCGTAGGCGCTAGCGGGACATCCGCTGAGCAGTTCTTC.

The V gene is TRBV5-1, the J gene TRBJ2-3, with a possible D match to TRBD2 (6 bases). Trimming stripped 4 bases from V and 2 bases from J, with 11 bases between. Germline V gene data show CDR1 as SGHRS and CDR2 as YFSETQ. The CDR3 is made up of 14 amino acids. The CDR3 nucleotides are TGCGCCAGCAGCCTGGGAGGCTTCACAGATACGCAGTATTTT. The encoded protein is CASSLGGFTDTQYF.

The chain links TRBV29-1 to TRBJ2-1; 7 nucleotides match TRBD2. V shed 4 bases, J shed 2 bases, and the junction held 8 bases outside the gene matches. The germline V gene encodes CDR1 SQVTM and CDR2 ANQGSEA. This CDR3 comprises 15 residues. The DNA of the CDR3 is TGCAGCGTTGTCCGGGCGGGAGCCCCCTACAATGAGCAGTTCTTC. Its translation: CSVVRAGAPYNEQFF.

The rearrangement uses TRBV5-5 and TRBJ1-4, with D tentatively TRBD1 (6 bases). The ends were cut back, 4 bases at V and 8 bases at J, with 18 bases in the middle. Germline values: CDR1 SGHKS, CDR2 YYEKEE (reference sequence). The CDR3 consists of 15 residues. The CDR3 nucleotides read TGTGCCAGCAGCCCAGGGGCAGGCCAAGGGGAAAAACTGTTTTTT. Its protein product is CASSPGAGQGEKLFF.

V and J are TRBV6-5 and TRBJ2-1, with a weak D call TRBD1 (6 bases). The CDR3 extends over 15 amino acids. Trimming removed 7 bases at V and 8 bases at J, with 21 bases between. Germline V CDR1 and CDR2: MNHEY, SVGAGI. The CDR3 reads CASTPRDTEGDEQFF. The CDR3 DNA reads as TGTGCCAGCACCCCCCGGGACACCGAAGGGGATGAGCAGTTCTTC.

CDR3 residues: CASSLRQGPNTGELFF. The DNA for the CDR3 is TGTGCCAGCAGCCTAAGACAGGGGCCTAACACCGGGGAGCTGTTTTTT. The chain couples TRBV11-3 to TRBJ2-2; 8 nucleotides align to TRBD1. The ends lost 5 bases at V and 2 bases at J; junction bases unmatched: 7. The germline V gene encodes CDR1 SGHNT and CDR2 YENEEA. The CDR3 consists of 16 residues.

V usage is TRBV29-1 and J usage is TRBJ2-7; TRBD2 aligns across 7 bases. V was clipped by 7 bases and J by 3 bases; unmatched bases: 3. CDR1 is SQVTM and CDR2 is ANQGSEA in the germline V gene. This CDR3 contains 11 residues. The CDR3 sequence: CSGRTSYEQYF. The CDR3 nucleotides are TGCAGCGGACGGACTAGCTACGAGCAGTACTTC.

This chain joins TRBV5-1 and TRBJ1-3; the match to TRBD1 covers 12 bases. The junction had 10 bases not matched to a gene; V was cut back by 2 bases and J by 4 bases. This CDR3 spans 18 amino acids. Germline-derived CDR1 and CDR2 are SGHRS and YFSETQ. CDR3 amino acids: CASSFSPGQGASGNTIYF. Written as DNA, the CDR3 is TGCGCCAGCAGCTTCAGCCCGGGACAGGGGGCATCAGGAAACACCATATATTTT.

The chain carries TRBV28 and TRBJ1-2; D ambiguous. The CDR3 sequence is 15 residues long. CDR1 MDHEN and CDR2 SYDVKM come from the germline V gene. The V gene lost 6 bases and the J gene lost 2 bases, with 16 bases spanning the gap. The CDR3 region is CASSRSGRSNYGYTF. The CDR3 coding sequence is TGTGCCAGCAGCCGCTCGGGGAGATCCAACTATGGCTACACCTTC.

The chain is built from TRBV28 and TRBJ2-5; D ambiguous. This CDR3 comprises 14 residues. Between the trimmed V and J ends, which lost 5 bases and 1 base, there was a span of 11 bases. Germline values: CDR1 MDHEN, CDR2 SYDVKM. CDR3 sequence (DNA): TGTGCCAGCAGTCAAGCAGAGGTCCAAGAGACCCAGTACTTC. Its protein is CASSQAEVQETQYF.

This clone was seen a few times. This chain uses TRBV6-1 with TRBJ2-2, with TRBD1 matching 9 bases. The ends lost 7 bases at V and 4 bases at J; junction bases unmatched: 4. The CDR3 covers 14 residues. Looked up from germline, CDR1 is MNHNS and CDR2 is SASEGT. CDR3 in DNA: TGTGCCAGCAAAAACAGGGGGCTCACCGGGGAGCTGTTTTTT. As protein: CASKNRGLTGELFF.